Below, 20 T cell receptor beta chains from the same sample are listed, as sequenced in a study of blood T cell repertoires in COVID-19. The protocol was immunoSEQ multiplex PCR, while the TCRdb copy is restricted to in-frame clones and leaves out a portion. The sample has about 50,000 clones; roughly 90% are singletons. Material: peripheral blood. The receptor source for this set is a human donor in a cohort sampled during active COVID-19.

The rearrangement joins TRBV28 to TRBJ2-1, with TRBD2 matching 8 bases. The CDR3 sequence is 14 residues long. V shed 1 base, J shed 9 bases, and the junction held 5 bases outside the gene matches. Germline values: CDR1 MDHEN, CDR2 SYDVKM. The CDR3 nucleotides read TGTGCCAGCAGTTTATCAAATAGCGGGGTTGAGCAGTTCTTC. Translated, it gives CASSLSNSGVEQFF.

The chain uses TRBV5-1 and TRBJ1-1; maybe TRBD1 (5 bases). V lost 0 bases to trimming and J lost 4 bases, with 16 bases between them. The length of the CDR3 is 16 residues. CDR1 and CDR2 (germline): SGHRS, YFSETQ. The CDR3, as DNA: TGCGCCAGCAGCTTGGCCGATACAGGATTGGGCACTGAAGCTTTCTTT. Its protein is CASSLADTGLGTEAFF.

For the CDR3, the DNA is TGTGCTAGTGGTTTGCAAGGGGGCGAGCAGTACTTC. It codes for CASGLQGGEQYF. The chain combines TRBV12-5 with TRBJ2-7; D may be TRBD1 (6 bases). Germline V lookup: CDR1 LGHNT, CDR2 FRNRAP. CDR3 length: 12 amino acids. Trimming shortened V by 2 bases and J by 6 bases, and 8 bases separated the two germline ends. Together with reference TRBV12-5 and TRBJ2-7, the CDR3 gives the full variable domain: DARVTQTPRHKVTEMGQEVTMRCQPILGHNTVFWYRQTMMQGLELLAYFRNRAPLDDSGMPKDRFSAEMPDATLATLKIQPSEPRDSAVYFCASGLQGGEQYFGPGTRLTVT.

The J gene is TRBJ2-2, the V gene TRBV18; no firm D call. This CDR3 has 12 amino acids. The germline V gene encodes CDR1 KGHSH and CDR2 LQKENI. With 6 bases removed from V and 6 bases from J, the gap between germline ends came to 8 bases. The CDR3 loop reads CASSPTAGELFF. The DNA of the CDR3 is TGTGCCAGCTCCCCAACAGCCGGGGAGCTGTTTTTT.

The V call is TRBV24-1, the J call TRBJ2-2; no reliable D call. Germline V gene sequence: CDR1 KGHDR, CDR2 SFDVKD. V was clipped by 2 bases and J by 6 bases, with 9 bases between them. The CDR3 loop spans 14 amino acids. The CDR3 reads CATSDSPAAGELFF. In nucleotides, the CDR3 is TGTGCCACCAGTGATTCCCCGGCGGCCGGGGAGCTGTTTTTT.

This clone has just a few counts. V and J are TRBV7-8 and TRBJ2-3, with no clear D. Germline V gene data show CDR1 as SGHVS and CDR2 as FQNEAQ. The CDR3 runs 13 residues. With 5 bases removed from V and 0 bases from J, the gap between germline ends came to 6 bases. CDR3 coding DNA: TGTGCCAGCAGCCCGGAGAGCACAGATACGCAGTATTTT. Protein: CASSPESTDTQYF.

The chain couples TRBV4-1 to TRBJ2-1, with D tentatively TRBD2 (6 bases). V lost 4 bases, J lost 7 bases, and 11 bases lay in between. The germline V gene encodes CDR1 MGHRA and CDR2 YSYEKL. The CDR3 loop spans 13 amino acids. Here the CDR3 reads CASSPGGGNEQFF. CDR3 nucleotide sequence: TGCGCCAGCAGCCCCGGGGGTGGGAATGAGCAGTTCTTC.

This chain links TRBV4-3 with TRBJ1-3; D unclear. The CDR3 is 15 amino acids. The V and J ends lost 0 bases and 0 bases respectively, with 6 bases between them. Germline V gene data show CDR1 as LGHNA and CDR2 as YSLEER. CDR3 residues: CASSQDHSSGNTIYF. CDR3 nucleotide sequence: TGCGCCAGCAGCCAAGACCACAGCTCTGGAAACACCATATATTTT.

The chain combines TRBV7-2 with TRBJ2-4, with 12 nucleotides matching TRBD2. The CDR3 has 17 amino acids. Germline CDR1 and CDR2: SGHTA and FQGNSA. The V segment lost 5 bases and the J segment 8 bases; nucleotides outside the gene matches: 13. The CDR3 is CASSLWTSGEARDIQYF. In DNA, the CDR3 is TGTGCCAGCAGCCTATGGACTAGCGGGGAGGCAAGGGACATTCAGTACTTC.

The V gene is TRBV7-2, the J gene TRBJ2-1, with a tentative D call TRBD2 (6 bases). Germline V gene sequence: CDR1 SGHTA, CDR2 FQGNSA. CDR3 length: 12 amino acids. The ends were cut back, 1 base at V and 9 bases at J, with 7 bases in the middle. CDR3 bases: TGTGCCAGCAGCTTAGGGGGACTTGAGCAGTTCTTC. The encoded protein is CASSLGGLEQFF.

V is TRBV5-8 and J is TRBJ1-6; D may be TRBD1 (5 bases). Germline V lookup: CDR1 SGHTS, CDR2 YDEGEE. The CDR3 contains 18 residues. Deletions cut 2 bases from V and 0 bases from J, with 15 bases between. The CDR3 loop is CASSFRRGRDSYNSPLHF. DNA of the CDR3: TGTGCCAGCAGCTTCCGCCGGGGGAGAGACTCCTATAATTCACCCCTCCACTTT. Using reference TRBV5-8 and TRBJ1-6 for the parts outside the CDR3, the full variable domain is EAGVTQSPTHLIKTRGQQATLRCSPISGHTSVYWYQQALGLGLQFLLWYDEGEERNRGNFPPRFSGRQFPNYSSELNVNALELEDSALYLCASSFRRGRDSYNSPLHFGNGTRLTVT.

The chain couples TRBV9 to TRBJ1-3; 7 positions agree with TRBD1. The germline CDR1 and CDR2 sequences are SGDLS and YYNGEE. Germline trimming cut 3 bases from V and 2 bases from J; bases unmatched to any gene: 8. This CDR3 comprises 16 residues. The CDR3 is CASSAEYRGTGNTIYF. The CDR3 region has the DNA TGTGCCAGCAGCGCCGAGTACAGGGGCACTGGAAACACCATATATTTT.

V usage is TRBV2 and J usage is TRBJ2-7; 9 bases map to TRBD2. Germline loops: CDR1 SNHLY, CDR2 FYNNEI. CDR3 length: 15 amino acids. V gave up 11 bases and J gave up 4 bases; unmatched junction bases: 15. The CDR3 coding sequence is TGTGCCGCGCTTGGGGGGACTAGCAGAAAATACGAGCAGTACTTC. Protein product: CAALGGTSRKYEQYF.

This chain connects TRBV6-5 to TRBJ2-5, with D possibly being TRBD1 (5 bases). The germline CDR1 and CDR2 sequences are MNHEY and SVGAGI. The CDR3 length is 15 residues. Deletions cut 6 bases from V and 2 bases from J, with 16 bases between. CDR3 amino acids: CASSPRQLGQETQYF. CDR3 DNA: TGTGCCAGCAGCCCGAGACAGTTGGGGCAAGAGACCCAGTACTTC.

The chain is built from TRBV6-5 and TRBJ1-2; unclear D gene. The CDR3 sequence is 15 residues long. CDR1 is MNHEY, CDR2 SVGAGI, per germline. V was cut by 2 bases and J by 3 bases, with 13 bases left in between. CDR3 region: CASSYGIPADYGYTF. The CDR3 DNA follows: TGTGCCAGCAGTTACGGAATACCCGCGGACTATGGCTACACCTTC.

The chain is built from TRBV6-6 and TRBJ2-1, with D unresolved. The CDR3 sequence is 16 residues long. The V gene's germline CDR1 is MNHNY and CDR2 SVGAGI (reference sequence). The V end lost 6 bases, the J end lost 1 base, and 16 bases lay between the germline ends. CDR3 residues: CASRLFGTKSYNEQFF. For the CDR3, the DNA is TGTGCCAGCAGGCTTTTTGGCACGAAATCCTACAATGAGCAGTTCTTC.

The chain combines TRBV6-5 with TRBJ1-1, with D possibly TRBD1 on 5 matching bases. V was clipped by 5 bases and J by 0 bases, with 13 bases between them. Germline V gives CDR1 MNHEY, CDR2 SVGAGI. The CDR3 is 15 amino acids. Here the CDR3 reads CASSLDTVLNTEAFF. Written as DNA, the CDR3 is TGTGCCAGCAGTCTGGACACTGTGTTGAACACTGAAGCTTTCTTT.

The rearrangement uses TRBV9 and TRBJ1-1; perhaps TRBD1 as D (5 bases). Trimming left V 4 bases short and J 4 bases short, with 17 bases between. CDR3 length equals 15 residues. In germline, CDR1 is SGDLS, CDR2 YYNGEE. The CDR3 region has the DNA TGTGCCAGCAGCTCAGGAGGGGTTCAGGGCACTGAAGCTTTCTTT. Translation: CASSSGGVQGTEAFF.

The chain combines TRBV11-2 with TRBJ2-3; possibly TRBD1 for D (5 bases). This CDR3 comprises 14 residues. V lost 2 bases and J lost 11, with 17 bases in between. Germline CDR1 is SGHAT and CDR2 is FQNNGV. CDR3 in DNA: TGTGCCAGCAGCTTACCCACCCAGGGCGACAGGCAGTATTTT. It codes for CASSLPTQGDRQYF.

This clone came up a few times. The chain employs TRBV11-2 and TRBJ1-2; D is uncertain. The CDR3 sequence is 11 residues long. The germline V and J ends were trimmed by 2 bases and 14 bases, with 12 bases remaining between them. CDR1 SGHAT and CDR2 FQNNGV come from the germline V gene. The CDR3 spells CASSLRDRRTF. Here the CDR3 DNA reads TGTGCCAGCAGCTTAAGAGATCGGAGGACCTTC.